Listed below are T cell receptor beta chains from one sample, sequenced in a study of OX40 agonist ivuxolimab in advanced cancers. Data came from immunoSEQ multiplex PCR; TCRdb stores just in-frame clones and leaves some out. The table shows some 64,000 clones, with about nine tenths occurring only once. The sample consisted of CD4+ or CD8+ T cells sorted from blood, taken in a trial of the OX40 agonist ivuxolimab. Receptors were obtained from an adult with an advanced solid tumor such as melanoma, head and neck, liver or kidney cancer. The CDR3 runs from the conserved cysteine through the conserved F or W. Each record gives: J gene, V gene, CDR3 protein.

>TRBJ1-5|TRBV7-2
CASSVGLGSNQPQHF
>TRBJ2-1|TRBV6-1
CASSEDWVTYNEQFF
>TRBJ1-1|TRBV7-6
CASSLERNTEAFF
>TRBJ2-1|TRBV29-1
CSVTGTSGSEGSEQFF
>TRBJ2-1|TRBV4-2
CASSQGPGGGWTSGDNEQFF
>TRBJ2-5|TRBV7-8
CASSLPRGRPESASHQETQYF
>TRBJ2-3|TRBV29-1
CSVEGLDTQYF
>TRBJ2-7|TRBV9
CASSVVSLDITHEQYF
>TRBJ2-1|TRBV19
CASSVLASQYNEQFF
>-|TRBV10-2
CASSPTSGSFHEQYF
>TRBJ1-5|TRBV19
CASGTGMGNQPQHF
>TRBJ2-3|TRBV6-1
CASSEAPGLGTDTQYF
>TRBJ1-5|TRBV28
CASTPTGYQPQHF
>TRBJ2-7|TRBV27
CASSFRDSYEQYF
>TRBJ2-2|TRBV7-7
CASSSWPNLAGESTGELFF
>TRBJ2-7|TRBV6-1
CASSVPGHSSYEQYF
>TRBJ2-2|TRBV9
CASSGTGASTGELFF
>TRBJ2-7|TRBV11-3
CASSFGPPLGEQYF
>TRBJ2-1|TRBV4-3
CASSQGRQTYNEQFF
>-|TRBV28
CASSFLAGGPSYEQYF
>TRBJ2-7|TRBV7-9
CASSSSPSYEQYF
>TRBJ2-5|TRBV10-2
CASSVTTYQETQYF
>TRBJ2-2|TRBV5-1
CASSLEGLGLESSGELFF
>TRBJ1-1|TRBV28
CASRVGGDEAFF
>TRBJ2-7|TRBV19
CASSYSGSSYEQYF
>TRBJ1-2|TRBV9
CASSVDGGENYGYTF
>TRBJ2-7|TRBV27
CASSRAGISSYEQYF
>TRBJ2-3|TRBV28
CASSPGATSTDTQYF
>TRBJ1-4|TRBV30
CAWSVVRGSEKLFF
>TRBJ2-7|TRBV27
CATAERSSYEQYF
>TRBJ2-3|TRBV10-3
CAISEGLAGNTDTQYF
>-|TRBV7-2
CASSATSGGYHSYEQYF
>TRBJ2-1|TRBV29-1
CAFSRGDEQFF
>TRBJ2-7|TRBV6-5
CASSYKGVPYEQYF
>TRBJ2-1|TRBV5-1
CASSLPGGHYNEQFF
>TRBJ2-1|TRBV4-1
CASSQESLNFRTGNNEQFF
>TRBJ1-4|TRBV5-1
CASSPDSLALATNEKLFF
>TRBJ1-1|TRBV4-1
CASSQDRGRSNTEAFF
>TRBJ2-1|TRBV6-1
CASGVNEQFF
>TRBJ2-7|TRBV27
CASSGAQGVREQYF
>TRBJ2-6|TRBV9
CASSVVGSLGANVLTF
>TRBJ2-5|TRBV7-8
CASSSYRGPLEETQYF
>TRBJ1-3|TRBV7-6
CASSLNVAPQGTGNTIYF
>TRBJ2-7|TRBV29-1
CSVETGRSSYEQYF
>TRBJ2-1|TRBV11-3
CASSLEGPSYNEQFF
>TRBJ1-1|TRBV7-9
CASKKEGTEAFF
>TRBJ2-5|TRBV15
CATSRTRGGETQYF
>TRBJ2-2|TRBV29-1
CSVREGNTGELFF
>TRBJ1-1|TRBV4-1
CASSQEGTGLTEAFF
>TRBJ2-2|TRBV19
CASSPVAGELFF
>TRBJ2-7|TRBV30
CAWSGTYSYEQYF
>TRBJ1-6|TRBV18
CASSPGATAPLHF
>TRBJ2-7|TRBV6-5
CASSYTGRGEQYF
>TRBJ2-7|TRBV28
CASSNGAGGPEQYF
>TRBJ2-7|TRBV27
CASSLGLAYEQYF
>TRBJ2-7|TRBV28
CASSGYRDRFSTRDYEQYF